These T cell receptor beta chains were read from a single sample in a study of cytomegalovirus exposure and HLA in healthy donors. The protocol was immunoSEQ multiplex PCR, while the TCRdb copy is restricted to in-frame clones and leaves out a portion. Altogether 110,000 to 150,000 clones are present, approximately 90% being singletons, with the ten largest covering roughly 6.7%. The sample consisted of PBMCs. These receptors were obtained from a woman aged 30 to 39 in good health and CMV-seropositive. Both conserved end residues are part of each CDR3. D genes are given only for firm matches. Expanded clones get a size class; other rows say once, few or many, or leave the size out.

TRBV6-5	TRBJ2-3	TRBD2	NA	TGTGCCAGCATGGGGGGGCGCGGGAGGGATACGCAGTATTTT	CASMGGRGRDTQYF
TRBV19	TRBJ2-1	NA	NA	TGTGCCAGTAGTATCAAGAGGGAGCAGTTCTTC	CASSIKREQFF
TRBV27	TRBJ2-5	NA	NA	TGTGCCAGCAGTTTATCGGGAGGCGCCCAGGAGACCCAGTACTTC	CASSLSGGAQETQYF
TRBV7-2	TRBJ2-1	TRBD2	NA	TGTGCCAGCAGCTTAGTCTCGGGACTACTCTACAATGAGCAGTTCTTC	CASSLVSGLLYNEQFF
TRBV9	TRBJ1-2	NA	NA	TGTGCCAGCAGCGTAGGTAGCTATGGCTACACCTTC	CASSVGSYGYTF
TRBV2	TRBJ2-3	NA	NA	TGTGCCATCAGTGGACGAGGCGCAGATACGCAGTATTTT	CAISGRGADTQYF
TRBV28	TRBJ1-2	NA	NA	TGTGCCAGTACCAGGGGCGCCTATGGCTACACCTTC	CASTRGAYGYTF
TRBV5-1	TRBJ2-3	TRBD1	NA	TGCGCCAGCAGCGTACAACAGGGGTCCACAGATACGCAGTATTTT	CASSVQQGSTDTQYF
TRBV10-1	TRBJ1-5	TRBD1	once	TGCGCCAGCAATTACAGGGGAGAGCTGCATGGCAATCAGCCCCAGCATTTT	CASNYRGELHGNQPQHF
TRBV5-1	TRBJ2-5	NA	NA	TGCGCCAGCAGCTTGGGTAAGGCTAGCCTCCAAGAGACCCAGTACTTC	CASSLGKASLQETQYF
TRBV20-1	TRBJ2-7	NA	NA	TGCAGTGCTAGATTCGGCGAGCAGTACTTC	CSARFGEQYF
TRBV28	TRBJ2-7	NA	NA	TGTGCCAGCAGTTTAGCCAGCTCCTACGAGCAGTACTTC	CASSLASSYEQYF
TRBV15	TRBJ2-7	NA	NA	TGTGCCACCAGCCCAACATCCTCCTACGAGCAGTACTTC	CATSPTSSYEQYF
TRBV19	TRBJ2-1	TRBD2	NA	TGTGCCAGTAGTAGGGCCGGGACTAGCTTCTACAATGAGCAGTTCTTC	CASSRAGTSFYNEQFF
TRBV6-5	TRBJ2-7	TRBD1	NA	TGTGCCAGCAGTCGGGACAGGGGTTCCTACGAGCAGTACTTC	CASSRDRGSYEQYF
TRBV9	TRBJ2-1	NA	NA	TGTGCCAGCAGCGTAGAAGCGGAGGCCTCCTACAATGAGCAGTTCTTC	CASSVEAEASYNEQFF
TRBV28	TRBJ2-1	NA	NA	TGTGCCAGCAGGGGGGGACAGTACAATGAGCAGTTCTTC	CASRGGQYNEQFF
TRBV28	TRBJ2-5	NA	NA	TGTGCCAGCAGGCCGACCCACGCGGCCCAGTACTTC	CASRPTHAAQYF
TRBV7-8	TRBJ2-1	NA	NA	TGTGCCAGCAGCTCAATAACCGGGTCCTCCTCCTACAATGAGCAGTTCTTC	CASSSITGSSSYNEQFF
TRBV25-1	TRBJ2-3	NA	NA	TGTGCCAGCAGTAGACTACTAGATTCAGATACGCAGTATTTT	CASSRLLDSDTQYF
TRBV7-6	TRBJ2-7	NA	NA	TGTGCCAGCAGCTTAGGAACAGTGCCCTACGAGCAGTACTTC	CASSLGTVPYEQYF
TRBV5-6	TRBJ2-5	TRBD1	NA	TGTGCCAGCAGCGGGGGGACAGGGTGGGAGACCCAGTACTTC	CASSGGTGWETQYF
TRBV13	TRBJ2-7	NA	NA	TGTGCCAGCAGCTTATTAAGGAGCTCCTACGAGCAGTACTTC	CASSLLRSSYEQYF
TRBV27	TRBJ2-3	NA	NA	TGTGCCAGCAGTTTTCAGAGGGCCTCTAGCACAGATACGCAGTATTTT	CASSFQRASSTDTQYF
TRBV6-1	TRBJ2-4	NA	NA	TGTGCCAGCAGTGCGTACCGGGAGTGGCAGTACTTC	CASSAYREWQYF
TRBV18	TRBJ1-2	TRBD1	NA	TGTGCCAGCTCACCATCTTCCGGGACAGGGTCATATGGCTACACCTTC	CASSPSSGTGSYGYTF
TRBV12-2	TRBJ1-5	NA	NA	TGTGCAAGTCGCCCAATGTTCCCGCAGGGGGTAGCAGGTCAGCCCCAGCATTTT	CASRPMFPQGVAGQPQHF
TRBV11-2	TRBJ1-1	TRBD1	NA	TGTGCCAGCAGCCGGGACAGGGGCTCTGAAGCTTTCTTT	CASSRDRGSEAFF
TRBV27	TRBJ2-3	TRBD2	NA	TGTGCCAGCAGTCCCGGGACTAGTGACGAAGGTACGCAGTATTTT	CASSPGTSDEGTQYF
TRBV25-1	TRBJ1-5	NA	NA	TGTGCCAGCAGTGAACGGGGGTCTTCGTGGGAGCCCCAGCATTTT	CASSERGSSWEPQHF
TRBV10-3	TRBJ2-3	TRBD2	NA	TGTGCCATCAGTACTAGCGGGGCCCACGGGGATACGCAGTATTTT	CAISTSGAHGDTQYF
TRBV25-1	TRBJ2-3	TRBD2	NA	TGTGCCAGCAGCAAAGGGACTAGCGGGAGTCAAGGGGCGGATACGCAGTATTTT	CASSKGTSGSQGADTQYF
TRBV28	TRBJ1-4	TRBD1	NA	TGTGCCAGCAGACCTGGCCGACAGGGGGATAGGAAACTGTTTTTT	CASRPGRQGDRKLFF